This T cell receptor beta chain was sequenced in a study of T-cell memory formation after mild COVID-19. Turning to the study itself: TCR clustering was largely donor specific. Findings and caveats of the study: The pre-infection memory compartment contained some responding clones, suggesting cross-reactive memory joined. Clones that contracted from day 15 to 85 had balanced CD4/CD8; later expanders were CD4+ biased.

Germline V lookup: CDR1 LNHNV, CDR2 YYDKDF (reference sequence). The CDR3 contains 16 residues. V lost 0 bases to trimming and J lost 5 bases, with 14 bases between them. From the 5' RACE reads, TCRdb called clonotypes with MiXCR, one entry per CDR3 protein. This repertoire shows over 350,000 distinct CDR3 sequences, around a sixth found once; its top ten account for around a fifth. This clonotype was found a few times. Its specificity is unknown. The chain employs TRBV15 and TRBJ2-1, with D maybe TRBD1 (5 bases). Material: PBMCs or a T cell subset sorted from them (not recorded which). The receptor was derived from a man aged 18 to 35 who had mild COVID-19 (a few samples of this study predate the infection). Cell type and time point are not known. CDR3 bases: TGTGCCACCAGCAGAGATCTAGGAAGGGGTCACAATGAGCAGTTCTTC. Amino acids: CATSRDLGRGHNEQFF.